Listed below are T cell receptor beta chains from one sample, sequenced in a study of blood T cell repertoires in COVID-19. Generated by immunoSEQ multiplex PCR, the TCRdb table keeps only in-frame clones and is missing some. This table holds 150,000 to 200,000 clones, approximately 79% found once. The sequenced sample consisted of peripheral blood. These receptor sequences come from a woman of 80 years or more with acute or convalescent COVID-19. CDR3s include the opening cysteine and the closing phenylalanine or tryptophan. D genes are given only for firm matches. The size field is filled for only some rows; it gives once, few, many or a size class.

TRBV7-2	-	TRBJ1-4	-	CASSLLEEKLFF	TGTGCCAGCAGCTTACTGGAGGAAAAACTGTTTTTT
TRBV19	TRBD1	TRBJ1-1	once	CASSGDRGLTEAFF	TGTGCCAGTAGTGGGGACAGGGGCCTCACTGAAGCTTTCTTT
TRBV19	TRBD1	TRBJ1-6	-	CASQGGGGRSPLHF	TGTGCCAGTCAAGGTGGAGGGGGCCGTTCACCCCTCCACTTT
TRBV3-1/TRBV3-2	TRBD2	TRBJ2-1	-	CASSQEPGGSGGYNEQFF	TGTGCCAGCAGCCAAGAACCCGGAGGTAGCGGGGGGTACAATGAGCAGTTCTTC
TRBV7-8	-	TRBJ2-3	-	CASSLQTYTDTQYF	TGTGCCAGCAGCTTACAGACTTACACAGATACGCAGTATTTT
TRBV24-1	-	TRBJ2-5	-	CATSDFRRGWETQYF	TGTGCCACCAGTGATTTCCGCAGGGGCTGGGAGACCCAGTACTTC
TRBV7-6	TRBD1	TRBJ1-4	-	CASSTGQGYNEKLFF	TGTGCCAGCAGCACAGGACAGGGGTATAATGAAAAACTGTTTTTT
TRBV30	-	TRBJ1-2	-	CAWSQKGVSNYGYTF	TGTGCCTGGAGCCAAAAGGGAGTCTCTAACTATGGCTACACCTTC
TRBV6-2/TRBV6-3	TRBD2	TRBJ2-5	-	CASSYRAGDGTQYF	TGTGCCAGCAGTTACAGAGCGGGGGACGGGACCCAGTACTTC
TRBV5-4	TRBD1	TRBJ2-1	-	CASSPPGTGMINEQFF	TGTGCCAGCAGCCCCCCCGGGACAGGGATGATCAATGAGCAGTTCTTC
TRBV2	-	TRBJ2-3	many	CASSPTQMSTDTQYF	TGTGCCAGCAGTCCTACACAGATGAGCACAGATACGCAGTATTTT
TRBV7-8	TRBD1	TRBJ1-5	-	CASSFGTGSGRDQPQHF	TGTGCCAGCAGCTTCGGGACAGGGAGCGGGAGGGATCAGCCCCAGCATTTT
TRBV7-6	TRBD2	TRBJ2-1	-	CASSFPTSGSSYNEQFF	TGTGCCAGCAGCTTCCCGACTAGCGGGAGCTCCTACAATGAGCAGTTCTTC
TRBV6-2/TRBV6-3	-	TRBJ1-2	-	CASSYSTVSNGYTF	TGTGCCAGCAGTTACTCGACAGTGTCAAATGGCTACACCTTC
TRBV29-1	TRBD1	TRBJ2-7	once	CSVEGAGGLYEQYF	TGCAGCGTGGAGGGGGCAGGGGGCCTCTACGAGCAGTACTTC
TRBV5-6	-	TRBJ1-2	-	CASSLVYWGNTNYGYTF	TGTGCCAGCAGCTTGGTTTACTGGGGCAACACTAACTATGGCTACACCTTC
TRBV13	TRBD1	TRBJ2-4	-	CASSWRTGGNRAKNIQYF	TGTGCCAGCAGCTGGAGGACAGGGGGCAATAGGGCCAAAAACATTCAGTACTTC
TRBV7-9	-	TRBJ2-1	-	CASSLDLRLVNEQFF	TGTGCCAGCAGCTTAGATTTACGGTTGGTCAATGAGCAGTTCTTC
TRBV12-3/TRBV12-4	-	TRBJ1-4	-	CASSTQAEKLFF	TGTGCCAGCAGTACGCAAGCGGAAAAACTGTTTTTT
TRBV5-6	TRBD2	TRBJ2-2	-	CASSRLPSGNTGELFF	TGTGCCAGCAGCCGATTGCCTAGCGGGAACACCGGGGAGCTGTTTTTT
TRBV2	-	TRBJ2-5	-	CASSREEETQYF	TGTGCCAGCAGTAGGGAGGAGGAGACCCAGTACTTC
TRBV3-1/TRBV3-2	-	TRBJ1-4	-	CASRQVGGEDEKLFF	TGTGCCAGCAGACAAGTAGGGGGGGAAGATGAAAAACTGTTTTTT
TRBV7-2	TRBD2	TRBJ2-1	few	CASSLKRGYNEQFF	TGTGCCAGCAGCTTAAAGCGGGGGTACAATGAGCAGTTCTTC
TRBV4-2	-	TRBJ2-1	once	CASSQEVGRDEQFF	TGTGCCAGCAGCCAAGAGGTAGGGCGGGATGAGCAGTTCTTC
TRBV5-1	TRBD2	TRBJ2-3	-	CASSSQRGGKSTDTQYF	TGCGCCAGCAGCAGCCAGCGGGGGGGCAAAAGCACAGATACGCAGTATTTT
TRBV5-8	-	TRBJ1-3	few	CASSLQQGRGNTIYF	TGTGCCAGCAGCTTACAACAGGGTCGTGGAAACACCATATATTTT
TRBV19	TRBD1	TRBJ2-7	-	CASSIQLGQGGPGEQYF	TGTGCCAGTAGTATCCAACTGGGACAGGGAGGTCCGGGGGAGCAGTACTTC
TRBV27	TRBD1	TRBJ1-6	-	CASNNNRGSPLHF	TGTGCCAGCAATAATAACAGGGGATCACCCCTCCACTTT
TRBV5-1	TRBD2	TRBJ2-1	-	CASSLAPMLAGGPDEQFF	TGCGCCAGCAGCTTGGCCCCGATGTTAGCGGGGGGGCCCGATGAGCAGTTCTTC
TRBV10-3	TRBD2	TRBJ2-7	-	CAISDFKRGAGGSYEQYF	TGTGCCATCAGTGATTTCAAGCGGGGGGCCGGGGGCTCCTACGAGCAGTACTTC
TRBV19	TRBD2	TRBJ2-1	-	CASSQLAGVEQFF	TGTGCCAGTAGTCAACTAGCGGGAGTCGAGCAGTTCTTC
TRBV4-2	-	TRBJ1-2	-	CASSQEVREAYGYTF	TGTGCCAGCAGCCAAGAGGTCAGGGAGGCCTATGGCTACACCTTC
TRBV2	-	TRBJ1-4	-	CASSDRGGGEKLFF	TGTGCCAGCAGTGATCGGGGGGGAGGGGAAAAACTGTTTTTT
TRBV28	TRBD2	TRBJ2-5	-	CASASGMRETQYF	TGTGCCAGCGCCAGCGGGATGCGGGAGACCCAGTACTTC
TRBV6-5	-	TRBJ1-1	-	CASTPWRALNTEAFF	TGTGCCAGCACCCCCTGGAGGGCCCTAAACACTGAAGCTTTCTTT
TRBV11-2	TRBD1	TRBJ2-7	-	CASSLTVTGAYEQYF	TGTGCCAGCAGCTTAACCGTGACAGGGGCCTACGAGCAGTACTTC
TRBV28	TRBD1	TRBJ1-6	-	CASSLWGRGQSPLHF	TGTGCCAGCAGTTTATGGGGCAGGGGGCAGTCACCCCTCCACTTT
TRBV4-2	TRBD2	TRBJ2-1	-	CASSPTSGGANEQFF	TGTGCCAGCAGCCCGACTAGCGGGGGGGCGAATGAGCAGTTCTTC
TRBV9	-	TRBJ2-7	-	CASSVAPGYEQYF	TGTGCCAGCAGCGTAGCCCCCGGCTACGAGCAGTACTTC
TRBV14	TRBD1	TRBJ2-2	-	CASSQTRQGFSGELFF	TGTGCCAGCAGCCAAACCAGACAGGGGTTTAGCGGGGAGCTGTTTTTT
TRBV25-1	-	TRBJ2-1	-	CASSDVSSVYNEQFF	TGTGCCAGCAGTGACGTTTCTAGCGTCTACAATGAGCAGTTCTTC
TRBV19	TRBD1	TRBJ1-1	-	CASTTYDRETEAFF	TGTGCCAGTACCACCTATGACAGGGAAACTGAAGCTTTCTTT
TRBV27	TRBD1	TRBJ2-2	-	CASSSGTGNGELFF	TGTGCCAGCAGTTCCGGGACAGGGAACGGGGAGCTGTTTTTT
TRBV2	-	TRBJ1-6	few	CASSLRGQQNSPLHF	TGTGCCAGCAGTCTCAGGGGTCAACAGAATTCACCCCTCCACTTT
TRBV15	-	TRBJ2-1	-	CATSFLTAGVDNEQFF	TGTGCCACCAGCTTTCTTACAGCAGGGGTTGACAATGAGCAGTTCTTC
TRBV4-3	-	TRBJ2-7	-	CASSQGGTGTYEQYF	TGCGCCAGCAGCCAAGGGGGCACAGGAACCTACGAGCAGTACTTC
TRBV7-6	-	TRBJ1-5	-	CASSRGVTEGQPQHF	TGTGCCAGCAGCCGCGGGGTTACAGAGGGTCAGCCCCAGCATTTT
TRBV18	TRBD1	TRBJ2-1	-	CASSPGTGGITQNEQFF	TGTGCCAGCTCACCTGGGACAGGGGGAATCACACAAAATGAGCAGTTCTTC
TRBV5-1	-	TRBJ2-1	-	CASSGPGPKLLKGDNNEQFF	TGCGCCAGCTCCGGCCCAGGCCCCAAACTACTCAAGGGGGATAACAATGAGCAGTTCTTC
TRBV11-2	-	TRBJ2-5	-	CASSFRLSDQTQYF	TGTGCCAGCAGCTTTCGTCTGAGCGATCAGACCCAGTACTTC
TRBV11-2	TRBD1	TRBJ2-1	-	CASSLGQGRYNEQFF	TGTGCCAGCAGTTTAGGACAGGGTAGGTACAATGAGCAGTTCTTC
TRBV6-5	-	TRBJ2-7	-	CASSYSKGSSYEQYF	TGTGCCAGCAGTTACTCTAAAGGGAGCTCCTACGAGCAGTACTTC
TRBV19	-	TRBJ2-7	-	CASSIRGPTYEQYF	TGTGCCAGTAGTATTAGAGGGCCAACCTACGAGCAGTACTTC
TRBV27	-	TRBJ1-2	-	CASSLNPDLPNYGYTF	TGTGCCAGCAGTTTAAACCCAGATCTTCCCAACTATGGCTACACCTTC
TRBV5-1	-	TRBJ2-4	-	CASSIDSQNIQYF	TGCGCCAGCAGCATAGACAGCCAAAACATTCAGTACTTC
TRBV18	-	TRBJ2-1	-	CASSLQAGNEQFF	TGTGCCAGCTCCCTCCAGGCGGGGAATGAGCAGTTCTTC
TRBV6-6	-	TRBJ1-5	few	CASIRGGAPQHF	TGTGCCAGCATCCGGGGGGGGGCGCCCCAGCATTTT